A selection of T cell receptor beta chains follows, all from one sample in a study of vaccination effects on CD4 cells after COVID-19. TCRdb's copy holds only in-frame clones and misses some; the assay was immunoSEQ multiplex PCR. The table has 75,000 to 100,000 clones, more than 60% seen once. Which antigens these TCRs recognize remains unknown. The specimen comprised CD4+ T cells from PBMCs cultured with HCoV-OC43 spike peptides, sampled after COVID-19 vaccination. Source of these receptors: a human donor who received a COVID-19 vaccine. CDR3s include the opening cysteine and the closing phenylalanine or tryptophan. D genes are given only for firm matches. Clone size is not always given. Where it is, it says once, few, many or a class for expanded clones.

clone_size d_call j_call v_call cdr3_aa cdr3_nt
few NA TRBJ1-1 TRBV30 CAWSPGYSTEAFF TGTGCCTGGAGTCCGGGGTATTCAACTGAAGCTTTCTTT
NA NA TRBJ2-1 TRBV5-1 CASSLRQEPEYEQFF TGCGCCAGCAGCTTACGACAGGAACCTGAGTATGAGCAGTTCTTC
NA TRBD1 TRBJ2-5 TRBV5-1 CASSDGTGYRETQYF TGCGCCAGCAGCGACGGGACAGGGTACCGAGAGACCCAGTACTTC
NA TRBD1 TRBJ2-5 TRBV29-1 CSVDSNRGRRQETQYF TGCAGCGTTGACAGTAACAGGGGGCGGCGGCAAGAGACCCAGTACTTC
NA TRBD2 TRBJ2-3 TRBV29-1 CSVLAGGIDTQYF TGCAGCGTTCTAGCGGGGGGGATAGATACGCAGTATTTT
NA TRBD2 TRBJ2-2 TRBV6-1 CASSEAIAGGPGGELFF TGTGCCAGCAGTGAAGCAATAGCGGGGGGGCCAGGCGGGGAGCTGTTTTTT
NA TRBD1 TRBJ1-4 TRBV12-3/TRBV12-4 CATRDRNEKLFF TGTGCCACAAGGGACAGAAATGAAAAACTGTTTTTT
NA NA TRBJ1-5 TRBV11-2 CASSLGEDQPQHF TGTGCCAGCAGCTTAGGCGAGGACCAGCCCCAGCATTTT
few TRBD1 TRBJ1-1 TRBV7-9 CASSLGQGQAFF TGTGCCAGCAGCTTGGGACAGGGACAAGCTTTCTTT
NA TRBD1 TRBJ1-2 TRBV6-5 CASRETGGIHYGYTF TGTGCCAGCAGGGAGACAGGGGGCATCCACTATGGCTACACCTTC
NA NA TRBJ2-3 TRBV18 CASSPPGITDTQYF TGTGCCAGCTCACCACCGGGGATCACAGATACGCAGTATTTT
NA NA TRBJ2-4 TRBV10-1 CASSAQGKNIQYF TGCGCCAGCAGTGCGCAGGGGAAAAACATTCAGTACTTC
NA NA TRBJ2-3 TRBV5-1 CASSSASSTDTQYF TGCGCCAGCAGCTCGGCCTCGAGCACAGATACGCAGTATTTT
NA NA TRBJ2-2 TRBV14 CASSQAGYGELFF TGTGCCAGCAGCCAAGCAGGGTACGGGGAGCTGTTTTTT
NA NA TRBJ1-6 TRBV4-3 CASSPEGVNSPLHF TGCGCCAGCAGCCCCGAGGGGGTGAATTCACCCCTCCACTTT
NA TRBD1 TRBJ1-1 TRBV29-1 CSAETGANTEAFF TGCAGCGCCGAGACAGGGGCGAACACTGAAGCTTTCTTT
NA TRBD2 TRBJ2-3 TRBV6-5 CASSSLKRGQRDTQYF TGTGCCAGCAGTTCACTAAAGCGGGGGCAACGGGATACGCAGTATTTT
NA NA TRBJ2-1 TRBV19 CASSPSTGRGYNEQFF TGTGCCAGTAGTCCCAGTACGGGACGGGGCTACAATGAGCAGTTCTTC
NA NA TRBJ1-1 TRBV11-2 CASRRRTASNTEAFF TGTGCCAGCAGACGACGGACGGCGTCGAACACTGAAGCTTTCTTT
NA NA TRBJ2-3 TRBV7-8 CATKPRTGLPPRISTDTQYF TGTGCCACCAAACCCCGAACAGGCCTTCCCCCCCGGATTAGCACAGATACGCAGTATTTT
NA TRBD1 TRBJ2-3 TRBV11-3 CASSAQGAGTDTQYF TGTGCCAGCAGCGCGCAGGGGGCGGGTACAGATACGCAGTATTTT
few NA TRBJ1-3 TRBV30 CAWKTGGTSSSGNTIYF TGTGCCTGGAAAACAGGAGGGACGTCGAGCTCTGGAAACACCATATATTTT
NA TRBD1 TRBJ1-6 TRBV15 CATSRVRTGGAFGSPLHF TGTGCCACCAGCAGAGTTCGGACAGGGGGCGCATTCGGTTCACCCCTCCACTTT
NA NA TRBJ2-3 TRBV18 CASSLRQSTDTQYF TGTGCCAGCTCACTCCGACAGAGCACAGATACGCAGTATTTT
NA TRBD1 TRBJ1-1 TRBV7-9 CASSFPDRGGLNTEAFF TGTGCCAGCAGCTTCCCCGACAGGGGAGGTCTGAACACTGAAGCTTTCTTT
few TRBD2 TRBJ2-1 TRBV30 CAWSFLGGSSYNEQFF TGTGCCTGGAGCTTCCTGGGAGGGAGTTCCTACAATGAGCAGTTCTTC
NA NA TRBJ2-5 TRBV7-2 CASSPAEQETQYF TGTGCCAGCAGCCCCGCGGAACAAGAGACCCAGTACTTC
NA TRBD2 TRBJ2-1 TRBV5-1 CASSPLAGGPSNEQFF TGCGCCAGCAGCCCCCTAGCGGGGGGGCCCAGCAATGAGCAGTTCTTC
NA TRBD1 TRBJ2-5 TRBV5-5 CASSSGDRGLQETQYF TGTGCCAGCAGCTCCGGGGACAGGGGGTTACAAGAGACCCAGTACTTC